One sample yielded the 25 T cell receptor beta chains listed below, sequenced in a study of metastatic and nonmetastatic thyroid tumors. Thyroid surgery was preceded by no treatment in any patient. TCRdb re-called the PCR reads with MiXCR. The sample lists about 69,000 clones; more than 13% were seen once. The sample taken for sequencing was blood. All receptors derive from a male donor with papillary thyroid cancer or a benign thyroid nodule (not recorded which). Some clones in this sample may be carry-over from other donors' samples.

This clone has a count of ten or more. The chain recombines TRBV4-1 with TRBJ2-2, with TRBD1 as a possible D gene (6 bases). V dropped 5 bases and J dropped 4 bases, with 11 bases sitting between them. This CDR3 has 14 residues. The germline V gene has CDR1 MGHRA and CDR2 YSYEKL. The CDR3: CASSEPGVTGELFF. The DNA of the CDR3 is TGCGCCAGCAGCGAACCAGGGGTCACCGGGGAGCTGTTTTTT.

This clone showed up just a few times. The chain employs TRBV28 and TRBJ1-3; D is perhaps TRBD1 (6 bases). With 6 bases removed from V and 4 bases from J, the gap between germline ends came to 13 bases. Germline-derived CDR1 and CDR2 are MDHEN and SYDVKM. There are 14 residues in the CDR3. The CDR3 is CASSRGHAGNTIYF. The CDR3 DNA reads TGTGCCAGCAGCAGGGGACATGCGGGAAACACCATATATTTT. Supplemented by reference TRBV28 and TRBJ1-3, the full variable domain reads DVKVTQSSRYLVKRTGEKVFLECVQDMDHENMFWYRQDPGLGLRLIYFSYDVKMKEKGDIPEGYSVSREKKERFSLILESASTNQTSMYLCASSRGHAGNTIYFGEGSWLTVV.

This clone was observed at least ten times. The chain recombines TRBV5-1 with TRBJ1-1; D remains ambiguous. Germline CDR1 SGHRS, CDR2 YFSETQ. The length of the CDR3 is 13 residues. Trimming took 4 bases from V and 3 from J, leaving 10 bases between them. The CDR3 DNA reads as TGCGCCAGCAGCACCGGGGATTACACTGAAGCTTTCTTT. Translation gives CASSTGDYTEAFF.

Turning to this clone: It may be a read error: a sequence one base away is much more abundant. The chain has TRBV18 and TRBJ1-5; a weak D match, TRBD1 (6 bases). Between the trimmed V and J ends, which lost 4 bases and 2 bases, there was a span of 6 bases. From germline, CDR1 is KGHSH and CDR2 LQKENI. The CDR3 contains 13 residues. The CDR3 loop reads CASSQGGNQPQHF. The CDR3 nucleotides read TGTGCCAGCTCACAGGGGGGCAATCAGCCCCAGCATTTT.

This clone was detected ten times or more. No DNA is shown, since the ends of the CDR3 on it are uncertain; the CDR3 is the one TCRdb lists. Other DNA sequences in this specimen translate into the identical CDR3. This rearrangement joins TRBV5-6 to TRBJ1-2; the D call of TRBD1 is as the table states it, not checked on the DNA. Germline values: CDR1 SGHDT, CDR2 YYEEEE. The CDR3 spans 14 residues, counting both ends. The CDR3 region is CASSFRARERGYTF.

For this clone: This may be a read error, as it is one base from a much larger clone. The chain carries TRBV11-2 and TRBJ2-1; maybe TRBD1 (8 bases). The germline CDR1 and CDR2 sequences are SGHAT and FQNNGV. Trimming took off 2 bases at V and 14 bases at J, with 22 bases between the two ends. The CDR3 is made up of 15 amino acids. The CDR3 loop is CASSLIRGRGGEKFF. The CDR3 bases are TGTGCCAGCAGCTTAATCAGGGGGCGCGGGGGAGAGAAGTTCTTC. Using reference TRBV11-2 and TRBJ2-1 for the parts outside the CDR3, the full variable domain is EAGVAQSPRYKIIEKRQSVAFWCNPISGHATLYWYQQILGQGPKLLIQFQNNGVVDDSQLPKDRFSAERLKGVDSTLKIQPAKLEDSAVYLCASSLIRGRGGEKFFGPGTRLTVL.

This clone was observed many times. CDR3 sequence: CASTDNTDTQYF. The CDR3 region has the DNA TGTGCCAGCACCGACAACACAGATACGCAGTATTTT. The V and J genes are TRBV7-9 and TRBJ2-3; no clear D. The CDR3 spans 12 residues. Germline V lookup: CDR1 SEHNR, CDR2 FQNEAQ (reference sequence). Trimming removed 7 bases from V and 2 bases from J, with 7 bases in between.

The gene calls are TRBV9 and TRBJ2-1; 7 nucleotides align to TRBD2. The germline gives CDR1 SGDLS, CDR2 YYNGEE. The V gene end was trimmed by 6 bases and the J gene end by 6 bases; junction bases not matched to a gene: 18. The CDR3 extends over 17 amino acids. The CDR3 loop is CASIAPAGTIGFNEQFF. The CDR3 coding sequence is TGTGCCAGCATCGCACCCGCCGGGACTATCGGCTTCAATGAGCAGTTCTTC.

Details on this clone: A much larger clone lies a single base off, so this may be a read error. This chain connects TRBV10-1 to TRBJ2-4; D remains ambiguous. The CDR3 has 12 residues. Per the germline V gene, CDR1 is WNHNN and CDR2 is SYGVQD (reference sequence). With 1 base removed from V and 9 bases from J, the gap between germline ends came to 7 bases. CDR3 loop: CASSEYTGIQYF. The CDR3 nucleotides read TGCGCCAGCAGTGAGTACACGGGCATTCAGTACTTC.

About this clone itself: A much larger clonotype is one base distant, so this may be a read error. V and J are TRBV3-1 and TRBJ2-2; weak D call: TRBD2 (5 bases). Per the germline V gene, CDR1 is LGHDT and CDR2 is YNNKEL (reference sequence). The CDR3 length is 15 residues. The germline V and J ends were trimmed by 6 bases and 7 bases, with 18 bases remaining between them. CDR3 residues: CASRLRGKGNGELFF. The CDR3 DNA reads TGTGCCAGCAGACTACGGGGAAAGGGCAACGGGGAGCTGTTTTTT.

This clone was observed at least ten times. The chain combines TRBV9 with TRBJ1-2, with D perhaps TRBD1 (6 bases). V gave up 4 bases and J gave up 7 bases, with 23 bases separating them. The CDR3 length is 16 residues. CDR1 SGDLS and CDR2 YYNGEE come from the germline V gene. The CDR3 DNA follows: TGTGCCAGCAGCCAAATTTCGGGGGCAGTTTCGTCTGGCTACACCTTC. This translates into CASSQISGAVSSGYTF. The variable domain in full, with the rest retrieved from reference TRBV9 and TRBJ1-2, is DSGVTQTPKHLITATGQRVTLRCSPRSGDLSVYWYQQSLDQGLQFLIQYYNGEERAKGNILERFSAQQFPDLHSELNLSSLELGDSALYFCASSQISGAVSSGYTFGSGTRLTVV.

This clone was found many times. The chain combines TRBV19 with TRBJ1-5, with TRBD1 matching over 11 bases. The ends lost 6 bases at V and 6 bases at J; junction bases unmatched: 7. The length of the CDR3 is 15 residues. Per germline, CDR1 LNHDA and CDR2 SQIVND (reference sequence). The CDR3 sequence is CASRAGQGAGQPQHF. CDR3 nucleotides: TGTGCCAGTAGGGCCGGACAGGGGGCAGGTCAGCCCCAGCATTTT.

As to this clone: Since a much larger clone is just one base distant, this may be a read error. This chain connects TRBV7-2 to TRBJ2-5; the D is unclear. The CDR3 sequence is 15 residues long. Germline-derived CDR1 and CDR2 are SGHTA and FQGNSA. The V and J ends lost 6 bases and 5 bases respectively, with 19 bases between them. The CDR3 reads CASRQTVRAMETQYF. CDR3 coding DNA: TGTGCCAGCAGACAGACTGTAAGAGCGATGGAGACCCAGTACTTC.

Of note for this clone: A much larger clone sits a single nucleotide away, making a read error possible. Distinct nucleotide sequences in the sample also encode this CDR3. The rearrangement joins TRBV5-6 to TRBJ2-7, with 11 bases that match TRBD1. This CDR3 is built from 13 residues. In germline, CDR1 is SGHDT, CDR2 YYEEEE. In DNA form, the CDR3 reads TGTGCCAGCAGCCCGGGGACAGGGGGTGAGCAATACTTC. It specifies CASSPGTGGEQYF.

This clone occurred many times. The genes are TRBV27 and TRBJ2-2; D perhaps matches TRBD2 (6 bases). The V gene lost 2 bases and the J gene lost 4 bases, with 11 bases spanning the gap. Germline loops: CDR1 MNHEY, CDR2 SMNVEV (reference sequence). There are 15 residues in the CDR3. The CDR3 loop reads CASSLGEVGTGELFF. The CDR3, as DNA: TGTGCCAGCAGTTTAGGGGAGGTGGGCACCGGGGAGCTGTTTTTT.

About this clone: A much more abundant neighbour one base away suggests this may be a read error. The chain links TRBV28 to TRBJ1-4, with D possibly TRBD1 on 5 matching bases. Per the germline V gene, CDR1 is MDHEN and CDR2 is SYDVKM. V was pared by 7 bases and J by 4 bases, with 16 bases between. The CDR3 covers 15 residues. CDR3 nucleotide sequence: TGTGCCAGCATGACATCGGGGGGGAATAATGAAAAACTGTTTTTT. As protein: CASMTSGGNNEKLFF.

The chain joins TRBV20-1 to TRBJ2-2, with TRBD2 matching 13 bases. Germline loops: CDR1 DFQATT, CDR2 SNEGSKA (reference sequence). This CDR3 spans 15 amino acids. J lost 6 bases, V lost 5 bases, and 6 bases had no gene match. The CDR3 coding sequence is TGCAGTGCTGACCGACTAGCGGGAGGCCCCGGGGAGCTGTTTTTT. Protein: CSADRLAGGPGELFF.

This chain uses TRBV19 with TRBJ1-6; D gene uncertain. This CDR3 comprises 15 residues. The V end was cut by 6 bases, the J end by 5 bases, with 14 bases between. The germline gives CDR1 LNHDA, CDR2 SQIVND (reference sequence). The CDR3 protein is CASSLKGGDNSPLHF. CDR3 coding DNA: TGTGCCAGTAGCCTGAAAGGCGGAGATAATTCACCCCTCCACTTT.

This clone was seen ten or more times. The CDR3 loop is CASSLEKTQYF. CDR3 bases: TGTGCCAGCAGCTTAGAGAAGACCCAGTACTTC. V usage is TRBV7-2 and J usage is TRBJ2-5; D gene unclear. The CDR3 spans 11 residues. The ends were cut back, 1 base at V and 6 bases at J, with 3 bases in the middle. CDR1 and CDR2 from the germline V gene are SGHTA and FQGNSA.

This chain uses TRBV9 with TRBJ2-5, with 7 bases fitting TRBD1. Trimming at V came to 6 bases and at J to 5 bases, leaving 16 bases not matched to a gene. Per germline, CDR1 SGDLS and CDR2 YYNGEE. The CDR3 has 16 residues. CDR3 DNA sequence: TGTGCCAGCACCTCAGGGACAGCCCAATTGGTGGAGACCCAGTACTTC. This codes for CASTSGTAQLVETQYF.

V usage is TRBV7-2 and J usage is TRBJ2-7; D not resolved. The CDR3 contains 12 residues. The V gene lost 5 bases and the J gene lost 4 bases, with 9 bases spanning the gap. CDR1 and CDR2 from the germline V gene are SGHTA and FQGNSA. The CDR3 sequence: CASSPLVYEQYF. The CDR3 DNA sequence: TGTGCCAGCAGCCCCCTAGTGTACGAGCAGTACTTC.

J is TRBJ1-2 and V is TRBV5-8; 7 nucleotides match TRBD1. Germline V gene data show CDR1 as SGHTS and CDR2 as YDEGEE. The CDR3 runs 16 residues. The V segment lost 4 bases and the J segment 4 bases; nucleotides outside the gene matches: 13. The CDR3 sequence is CASSPKGQSIFYGYTF. The CDR3 bases are TGTGCCAGCAGCCCGAAGGGACAGAGCATCTTCTATGGCTACACCTTC.

This clone was seen at least ten times. V is TRBV7-9 and J is TRBJ1-2; D gene unclear. Looked up from germline, CDR1 is SEHNR and CDR2 is FQNEAQ (reference sequence). This CDR3 has 15 residues. The ends were cut back, 5 bases at V and 1 base at J, with 14 bases in the middle. The CDR3 nucleotides are TGTGCCAGCAGCGCCGAGGGAAGGCTTAACTATGGCTACACCTTC. The encoded protein is CASSAEGRLNYGYTF.

V gene TRBV19 combines with J gene TRBJ2-7; D possibly uses TRBD1 or TRBD2 (5 bases each). The CDR3 sequence is 13 residues long. Per the germline V gene, CDR1 is LNHDA and CDR2 is SQIVND (reference sequence). The V gene lost 6 bases and the J gene lost 6 bases, with 15 bases spanning the gap. This CDR3 reads CASSPGPRSEQYF. CDR3 sequence (DNA): TGTGCCAGTAGCCCGGGACCGCGCTCCGAGCAGTACTTC.

This clone was found many times. The chain recombines TRBV6-2 or TRBV6-3 with TRBJ2-7; 8 bases are shared with TRBD2. Per the germline V gene, CDR1 is MNHEY and CDR2 is SVGEGT. This CDR3 is built from 13 residues. J was trimmed by 2 bases and V by 6 bases; bases with no gene match: 3. CDR3 in amino acids: CASSWTSTYEQYF. Written as DNA, the CDR3 is TGTGCCAGCAGCTGGACTAGCACCTACGAGCAGTACTTC.